The rows below give T cell receptor beta chains drawn from one sample of a study of cytomegalovirus exposure and HLA in healthy donors. The data were produced by immunoSEQ multiplex PCR, yet TCRdb's version contains in-frame clones alone and is incomplete. The table has tens of thousands of clones, just over 90% seen once. Sequencing was done on a sample of PBMCs. The receptors shown here come from a young woman in good health and CMV-seronegative. Each CDR3 is given with its conserved first and last residue. A D gene is named only where the DNA matches it firmly. Size is omitted from some rows. Given values are once, few, many or a class for expanded clones.

D	V	size	J	CDR3	DNA
TRBD1	TRBV13	NA	TRBJ1-3	CASSFSGQDTGNTIYF	TGTGCCAGCAGCTTCTCTGGACAGGACACTGGAAACACCATATATTTT
TRBD1	TRBV2	NA	TRBJ1-5	CASTHSWTGGYQPQHF	TGTGCCAGCACCCATTCGTGGACAGGGGGCTATCAGCCCCAGCATTTT
NA	TRBV6-4	NA	TRBJ1-2	CASSDSKYGYTF	TGTGCCAGCAGTGACTCTAAATATGGCTACACCTTC
TRBD1	TRBV6-6	NA	TRBJ1-5	CASSLVRGGVRPQHF	TGTGCCAGCAGCCTGGTGAGAGGGGGCGTCAGGCCCCAGCATTTT
NA	TRBV4-2	large	TRBJ2-6	CASSQEQGLGANVLTF	TGTGCCAGCAGCCAAGAACAGGGCCTTGGGGCCAACGTCCTGACTTTC
NA	TRBV5-6	NA	TRBJ1-2	CASSPFRDTTTLIYGYTF	TGTGCCAGCAGCCCATTCCGGGATACCACCACCTTGATATATGGCTACACCTTC
TRBD2	TRBV18	once	TRBJ2-3	CASSPPTSGAGDTQYF	TGTGCCAGCTCACCACCGACTAGCGGGGCTGGAGATACGCAGTATTTT
TRBD1	TRBV19	NA	TRBJ1-6	CASSISTDRTLHF	TGTGCCAGTAGTATATCAACGGACAGGACCCTCCACTTT
TRBD2	TRBV6-4	NA	TRBJ2-1	CASSAGTSGFNEQFF	TGTGCCAGCAGTGCCGGGACTAGCGGGTTCAATGAGCAGTTCTTC
NA	TRBV7-3	NA	TRBJ1-1	CASRGHPNTEAFF	TGTGCCAGCAGGGGACACCCTAACACTGAAGCTTTCTTT
TRBD1	TRBV6-1	NA	TRBJ1-1	CASRDRRAPTWEAFF	TGTGCCAGCCGGGACAGAAGAGCCCCAACATGGGAAGCTTTCTTT
NA	TRBV18	NA	TRBJ1-5	CASSPLGSSNQPQHF	TGTGCCAGCTCACCACTTGGGAGTAGCAATCAGCCCCAGCATTTT
NA	TRBV6-1	NA	TRBJ2-6	CASTLWGVGANVLTF	TGTGCCAGCACCCTATGGGGAGTTGGGGCCAACGTCCTGACTTTC
NA	TRBV5-1	NA	TRBJ1-2	CASSLFRATNYGYTF	TGCGCCAGCAGCTTGTTCAGGGCCACTAACTATGGCTACACCTTC
TRBD1	TRBV2	NA	TRBJ2-7	CASTLAGGYEQYF	TGTGCCAGCACCCTGGCAGGGGGATACGAGCAGTACTTC
TRBD2	TRBV5-1	NA	TRBJ2-3	CASSLLAGGTDTQYF	TGCGCCAGCAGCTTGTTAGCGGGGGGGACAGATACGCAGTATTTT
TRBD1	TRBV7-2	NA	TRBJ2-7	CASSYTGTGDLYEQYF	TGTGCCAGCAGCTACACCGGGACAGGGGATCTCTACGAGCAGTACTTC
TRBD2	TRBV5-1	NA	TRBJ2-1	CASSTWGLALREQFF	TGCGCCAGCAGCACGTGGGGACTAGCGTTACGTGAGCAGTTCTTC
NA	TRBV4-3	NA	TRBJ2-4	CASSQVIPRGDDRWNIQYF	TGCGCCAGCAGCCAAGTGATCCCACGGGGTGACGACAGGTGGAACATTCAGTACTTC
TRBD2	TRBV7-9	NA	TRBJ2-1	CASSFSRLAASEQFF	TGTGCCAGCAGCTTCTCCCGACTAGCGGCAAGTGAGCAGTTCTTC
NA	TRBV7-3	NA	TRBJ2-1	CASSLIGAGAFYNEQFF	TGTGCCAGCAGCTTAATTGGTGCGGGGGCATTTTACAATGAGCAGTTCTTC
NA	TRBV2	NA	TRBJ1-1	CASSEGQRVGNTEAFF	TGTGCCAGCAGTGAAGGTCAGCGAGTGGGGAACACTGAAGCTTTCTTT
NA	TRBV5-8	NA	TRBJ1-2	CASSLSAARRWPYGYTF	TGTGCCAGCAGCCTGAGTGCGGCTCGAAGGTGGCCCTATGGCTACACCTTC
NA	TRBV5-4	NA	TRBJ1-2	CASSSSGNYGYTF	TGTGCCAGCAGCTCTAGCGGGAACTATGGCTACACCTTC
TRBD1	TRBV10-3	NA	TRBJ1-2	CAISDRDRNIYGYTF	TGTGCCATCAGTGACCGGGACAGAAACATCTATGGCTACACCTTC
NA	TRBV6-1	NA	TRBJ1-3	CASSEVLGLSGNTIYF	TGTGCCAGCAGTGAAGTTCTGGGACTCTCTGGAAACACCATATATTTT
TRBD2	TRBV9	NA	TRBJ2-1	CASSVGLAGGPEKPAHEQFF	TGTGCCAGCAGCGTAGGGCTAGCGGGAGGGCCCGAGAAGCCTGCGCATGAGCAGTTCTTC
TRBD2	TRBV2	NA	TRBJ2-1	CASGGTSGGNEQFF	TGTGCCAGTGGTGGGACTAGCGGGGGCAATGAGCAGTTCTTC
NA	TRBV5-1	NA	TRBJ1-1	CASSLAGQNTEAFF	TGCGCCAGCAGCTTGGCCGGACAGAACACTGAAGCTTTCTTT
NA	TRBV10-3	NA	TRBJ2-2	CAISDPDRGTGELFF	TGTGCCATCAGTGATCCCGACCGGGGGACCGGGGAGCTGTTTTTT
TRBD2	TRBV27	NA	TRBJ2-1	CASSTGTSGSSYNEQFF	TGTGCCAGCAGTACCGGGACTAGCGGGAGCTCCTACAATGAGCAGTTCTTC
NA	TRBV19	NA	TRBJ1-6	CASSIEGGRQKNSPLHF	TGTGCCAGTAGTATAGAGGGAGGGAGACAGAAAAATTCACCCCTCCACTTT
TRBD1	TRBV7-2	NA	TRBJ2-3	CASSLVGQGTDTQYF	TGTGCCAGCAGCTTAGTGGGACAGGGGACAGATACGCAGTATTTT
TRBD1	TRBV5-4	NA	TRBJ2-1	CASSFGTGFPEQFF	TGTGCCAGCAGCTTTGGGACAGGGTTTCCTGAGCAGTTCTTC
NA	TRBV11-3	NA	TRBJ2-6	CASSLDLLSGANVLTF	TGTGCCAGCAGCCTAGATCTACTGTCGGGGGCCAACGTCCTGACTTTC
NA	TRBV5-1	NA	TRBJ1-2	CASSLAGGAATF	TGCGCCAGCAGCTTGGCCGGGGGGGCAGCCACCTTC
TRBD1	TRBV7-2	NA	TRBJ2-3	CASSLFSGTANTDTQYF	TGTGCCAGCAGCTTATTCTCCGGGACAGCAAACACAGATACGCAGTATTTT
TRBD1	TRBV27	once	TRBJ2-5	CASSLTQGVETQYF	TGTGCCAGCAGTTTAACCCAGGGGGTAGAGACCCAGTACTTC
TRBD2	TRBV4-1	NA	TRBJ2-7	CASSPTGGAHEQYF	TGCGCCAGCAGCCCCACGGGGGGGGCACACGAGCAGTACTTC
NA	TRBV29-1	NA	TRBJ2-3	CSARTGGGPGPDTQYF	TGCAGCGCCCGTACCGGAGGGGGCCCAGGGCCAGATACGCAGTATTTT
NA	TRBV13	NA	TRBJ2-1	CASSLGTSNEQFF	TGTGCCAGCAGCTTAGGGACTAGTAATGAGCAGTTCTTC
TRBD2	TRBV19	NA	TRBJ2-3	CASNPGLAGNSTDTQYF	TGTGCCAGTAATCCGGGACTAGCGGGGAACAGCACAGATACGCAGTATTTT
NA	TRBV5-1	NA	TRBJ1-4	CASSLSGNEKLFF	TGCGCCAGCAGCTTGAGCGGCAATGAAAAACTGTTTTTT
NA	TRBV7-2	NA	TRBJ1-2	CASDPREDDYGYTF	TGTGCCAGCGACCCCAGGGAGGATGACTATGGCTACACCTTC
NA	TRBV7-2	NA	TRBJ2-2	CASSRAGSNTGELFF	TGTGCCAGCAGCCGTGCGGGCAGTAACACCGGGGAGCTGTTTTTT
TRBD2	TRBV5-1	NA	TRBJ2-1	CASTPGTSYNEQFF	TGCGCCAGCACACCCGGGACTAGTTACAATGAGCAGTTCTTC
TRBD1	TRBV27	NA	TRBJ1-6	CASSMTWDSNSPLHF	TGTGCCAGCAGTATGACTTGGGACAGTAATTCACCCCTCCACTTT
TRBD2	TRBV4-2	once	TRBJ2-1	CASSQDRGVNEQFF	TGTGCCAGCAGCCAAGACCGGGGGGTGAATGAGCAGTTCTTC
NA	TRBV6-6	NA	TRBJ1-3	CASSFGGSSGNTIYF	TGTGCCAGCAGTTTCGGAGGGAGCTCTGGAAACACCATATATTTT
NA	TRBV29-1	once	TRBJ2-1	CSVQITGESWNEQFF	TGCAGCGTGCAGATAACGGGAGAATCATGGAATGAGCAGTTCTTC
NA	TRBV6-5	NA	TRBJ2-7	CASSSGLSSYEQYF	TGTGCCAGCAGTTCGGGACTGTCCTCCTACGAGCAGTACTTC
NA	TRBV5-1	NA	TRBJ2-7	CASSLARVGYEQYF	TGCGCCAGCAGCTTGGCCCGAGTCGGCTACGAGCAGTACTTC
NA	TRBV5-1	NA	TRBJ1-2	CASSLTANYGYTF	TGCGCCAGCAGCTTGACGGCTAACTATGGCTACACCTTC
TRBD2	TRBV2	NA	TRBJ2-3	CASSATSGRTDTQYF	TGTGCCAGCAGTGCGACTAGCGGGAGGACAGATACGCAGTATTTT
NA	TRBV19	NA	TRBJ1-5	CASSTPDFPSPQHF	TGTGCCAGTAGTACCCCGGACTTCCCAAGTCCCCAGCATTTT
NA	TRBV18	NA	TRBJ1-1	CASSPGLRGWNTEAFF	TGTGCCAGCTCACCAGGACTAAGGGGCTGGAACACTGAAGCTTTCTTT
TRBD1	TRBV7-2	NA	TRBJ1-2	CASRFTGAYGYTF	TGTGCCAGCAGATTTACAGGGGCCTATGGCTACACCTTC
NA	TRBV19	NA	TRBJ1-1	CASSPHGIMNTEAFF	TGTGCCAGTAGTCCCCATGGCATCATGAACACTGAAGCTTTCTTT
NA	TRBV19	NA	TRBJ1-1	CASSIDWQNTEAFF	TGTGCCAGTAGTATAGATTGGCAGAACACTGAAGCTTTCTTT